The 10 T cell receptor beta chains below were found in one sample sequenced in a study of regulatory T cells in long-lasting Graves disease. The authors built TCR beta libraries using iRepertoire HTBI primers and Arm-PCR of CDR3 regions. TCRdb redid the calling of the multiplex PCR reads with MiXCR, one entry per CDR3 protein. The sample includes about 310,000 distinct CDR3 sequences, 22% of them seen just once. Time point of the sample: persistent/refractory GD, antithyroid drugs over 5 years with positive TRAb. With RNA extracted from PBMCs as input, the TCR library was made. This material consisted of peripheral blood mononuclear cells (PBMCs), taken when the disease was refractory, from a patient treated with antithyroid drugs. The receptors shown here come from a female donor with Graves disease.

This clonotype turned up a few times. J is TRBJ1-1 and V is TRBV6-1, with D tentatively TRBD1 (5 bases). This CDR3 spans 14 amino acids. Germline assignment: CDR1 MNHNS and CDR2 SASEGT. V gave up 6 bases and J gave up 1 base, with 12 bases separating them. CDR3 DNA: TGTGCCAGCAGCCCCAGGGCCCAGAACACTGAAGCTTTCTTT. Residues: CASSPRAQNTEAFF.

There are many counts of this clonotype. This sequence joins TRBV3-1 and TRBJ2-5; 12 bases are a match to TRBD2. The CDR3 consists of 16 residues. J was trimmed by 1 base and V by 6 bases; bases with no gene match: 6. Germline V gene lookup returns CDR1 LGHDT and CDR2 YNNKEL (reference sequence). CDR3 nucleotide sequence: TGTGCCAGCAGGACTAGCGGGAGATCCCCCCAAGAGACCCAGTACTTC. It translates to CASRTSGRSPQETQYF.

This clonotype was observed a handful of times. The V gene is TRBV29-1, the J gene TRBJ1-3, with unresolved D. Trimming removed 5 bases at V and 3 bases at J, with 14 bases between. Germline V gene data show CDR1 as SQVTM and CDR2 as ANQGSEA. The CDR3 covers 14 residues. CDR3 protein: CSVRANLGGNTIYF. The CDR3 DNA is TGCAGCGTTCGCGCTAACCTGGGTGGAAACACCATATATTTT.

A few counts support this clonotype. The chain uses TRBV10-3 and TRBJ2-7; D gene ambiguous. With 4 bases removed from V and 0 bases from J, the gap between germline ends came to 10 bases. The CDR3 contains 14 residues. Germline lookup yields CDR1 ENHRY and CDR2 SYGVKD. The CDR3 is CAISGAMSSYEQYF. CDR3 sequence (DNA): TGTGCCATCAGTGGGGCTATGAGCTCCTACGAGCAGTACTTC.

This clonotype occurred once. The chain is built from TRBV6-1 and TRBJ2-1; 9 bases are a match to TRBD2. Germline V gene data show CDR1 as MNHNS and CDR2 as SASEGT. The trim removed 5 bases at V and 7 bases at J, leaving 9 bases unmatched. This CDR3 has 15 residues. CDR3 DNA sequence: TGTGCCAGCAGTATAGCGGGAGAGTGGTCGAATGAGCAGTTCTTC. Its protein product is CASSIAGEWSNEQFF.

This clonotype was detected ten times or more. The chain has TRBV7-2 and TRBJ2-7; TRBD2 matches at 10 bases. V was pared by 3 bases and J by 1 base, with 12 bases of the junction left unmatched. The V gene's germline CDR1 is SGHTA and CDR2 FQGNSA. This CDR3 has 18 residues. CDR3 in amino acids: CASSFQAPLTSGSYEQYF. CDR3 sequence (DNA): TGTGCCAGCAGCTTCCAAGCCCCATTGACTAGCGGGTCCTACGAGCAGTACTTC.

This clonotype showed up just a few times. The CDR3 region is CAWGGLNYGYTF. CDR3 bases: TGTGCCTGGGGGGGACTGAACTATGGCTACACCTTC. The rearrangement joins TRBV30 to TRBJ1-2; a weak D match, TRBD1 (5 bases). Looked up from germline, CDR1 is GTSNPN and CDR2 is SVGIG (reference sequence). The CDR3 spans 12 residues. Trimming removed 5 bases from V and 2 bases from J, with 9 bases in between.

This clonotype was found many times. The chain's CDR3 is CATETGAASNQPQHF. Here the CDR3 DNA reads TGTGCCACAGAAACAGGGGCTGCGAGCAATCAGCCCCAGCATTTT. This chain uses TRBV28 with TRBJ1-5; TRBD1 agrees at 7 bases. V lost 10 bases and J lost 1; bases outside the gene matches: 10. Germline V gene data show CDR1 as MDHEN and CDR2 as SYDVKM. The CDR3 length is 15 residues.

This clonotype showed up many times. V is TRBV6-1 and J is TRBJ2-7; 7 bases map to TRBD2. Per germline, CDR1 MNHNS and CDR2 SASEGT. CDR3 length: 15 amino acids. V dropped 0 bases and J dropped 6; count of bases not matched to a gene: 8. CDR3 sequence: CASSEALPGEGEQYF. CDR3 DNA sequence: TGTGCCAGCAGTGAAGCGCTTCCCGGGGAGGGCGAGCAGTACTTC.

In its sample, this clonotype was seen many times. V is TRBV20-1 and J is TRBJ1-5, with a weak D call TRBD1 (6 bases). CDR1 is DFQATT, CDR2 SNEGSKA, per germline (reference sequence). V was pared by 4 bases and J by 7 bases, with 14 bases between. The CDR3 is made up of 13 amino acids. As DNA, the CDR3 is TGCAGTGCTAAACCCGGGGGGCTACAGCCCCAGCATTTT. It encodes CSAKPGGLQPQHF.